The sequence of this T cell receptor beta chain was determined in a study of glioma-infiltrating T cells. Study-wide results and caveats: Non-neoplastic patients had below-expected tissue-blood divergence, while all gliomas exceeded expectation.

Amplification of TCR alpha and beta CDR3 regions from RNA used iRepertoire nested multiplex PCR. For one-step reverse transcription and amplification, roughly 100-400 ng of tissue mRNA or PBMC total RNA was used. From the multiplex PCR reads, TCRdb called clonotypes with MiXCR, one entry per CDR3 protein. Found here are a few hundred thousand distinct CDR3 sequences, around 38% of them singletons; the top ten hold approximately 12%. The CDR3 is 16 amino acids. Germline CDR1 LGHNA, CDR2 YNFKEQ. With 1 base clipped from V and 3 bases from J, the junction kept 6 bases outside the gene matches. With regard to this clonotype: The antigen is undetermined.

V and J are TRBV4-2 and TRBJ2-7; 10 bases agree with TRBD1. The origin of this receptor is a human donor with low-grade glioma or glioblastoma, undergoing nonglioma brain surgery, or in good health (not recorded which). The sequenced sample consisted of glioma tissue, nonneoplastic brain tissue, or PBMCs (not recorded which). The DNA for the CDR3 is TGTGCCAGCAGCCAAGGTTGGACAGGGGGGGGCTACGAGCAGTACTTC. Protein: CASSQGWTGGGYEQYF.